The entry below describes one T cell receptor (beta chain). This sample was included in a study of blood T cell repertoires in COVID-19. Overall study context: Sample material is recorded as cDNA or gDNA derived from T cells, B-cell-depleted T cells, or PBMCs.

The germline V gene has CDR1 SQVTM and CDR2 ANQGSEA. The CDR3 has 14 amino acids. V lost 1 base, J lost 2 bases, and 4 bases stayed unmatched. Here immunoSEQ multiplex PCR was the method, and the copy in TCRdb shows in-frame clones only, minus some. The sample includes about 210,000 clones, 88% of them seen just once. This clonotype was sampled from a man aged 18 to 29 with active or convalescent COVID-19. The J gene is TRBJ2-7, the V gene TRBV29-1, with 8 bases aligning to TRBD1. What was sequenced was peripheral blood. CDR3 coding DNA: TGCAGCGTTGAAGGGACAGGGACCCCCTACGAGCAGTACTTC. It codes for CSVEGTGTPYEQYF.